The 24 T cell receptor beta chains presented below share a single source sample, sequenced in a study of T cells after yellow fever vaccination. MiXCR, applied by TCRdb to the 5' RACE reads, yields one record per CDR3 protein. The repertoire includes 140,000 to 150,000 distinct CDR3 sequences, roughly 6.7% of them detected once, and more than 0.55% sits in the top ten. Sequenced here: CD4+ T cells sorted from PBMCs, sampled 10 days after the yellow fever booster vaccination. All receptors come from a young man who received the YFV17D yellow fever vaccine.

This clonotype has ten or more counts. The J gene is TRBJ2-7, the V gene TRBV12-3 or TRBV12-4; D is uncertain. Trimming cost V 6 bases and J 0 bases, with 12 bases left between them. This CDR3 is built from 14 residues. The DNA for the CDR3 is TGTGCCAGCAGCACAACCGAGTACTCCTACGAGCAGTACTTC. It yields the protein CASSTTEYSYEQYF.

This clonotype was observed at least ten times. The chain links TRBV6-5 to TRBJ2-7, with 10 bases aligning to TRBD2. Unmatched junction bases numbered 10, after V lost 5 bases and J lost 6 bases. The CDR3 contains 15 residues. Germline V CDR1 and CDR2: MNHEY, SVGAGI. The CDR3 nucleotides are TGTGCCAGCAGTAGATCTAGCGGGAGAGAGTTCGAGCAGTACTTC. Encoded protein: CASSRSSGREFEQYF.

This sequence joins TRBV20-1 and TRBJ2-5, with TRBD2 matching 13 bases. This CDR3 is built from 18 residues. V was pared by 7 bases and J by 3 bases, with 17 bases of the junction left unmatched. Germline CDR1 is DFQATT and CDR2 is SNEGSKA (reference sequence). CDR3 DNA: TGCAGTGGCCAGGGACCGGGCGGTGGGACTAGCGGGAAAGAGACCCAGTACTTC. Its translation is CSGQGPGGGTSGKETQYF.

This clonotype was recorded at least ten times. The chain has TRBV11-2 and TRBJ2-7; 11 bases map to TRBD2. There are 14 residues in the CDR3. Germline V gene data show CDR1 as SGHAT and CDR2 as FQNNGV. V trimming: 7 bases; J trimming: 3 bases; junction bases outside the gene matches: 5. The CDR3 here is CASTRLAGYYEQYF. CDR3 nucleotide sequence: TGTGCCAGCACCCGACTAGCGGGGTACTACGAGCAGTACTTC.

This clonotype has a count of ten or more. The CDR3 is CASSPIAGGPHEQYF. DNA for the CDR3: TGTGCCAGCAGTCCGATAGCGGGAGGGCCCCACGAGCAGTACTTC. The chain joins TRBV28 to TRBJ2-7; 11 nucleotides align to TRBD2. Germline V gene lookup returns CDR1 MDHEN and CDR2 SYDVKM. This CDR3 has 15 residues. V shed 5 bases, J shed 5 bases, and the junction held 8 bases outside the gene matches. The whole variable domain, filled in from reference TRBV28 and TRBJ2-7, reads DVKVTQSSRYLVKRTGEKVFLECVQDMDHENMFWYRQDPGLGLRLIYFSYDVKMKEKGDIPEGYSVSREKKERFSLILESASTNQTSMYLCASSPIAGGPHEQYFGPGTRLTVT.

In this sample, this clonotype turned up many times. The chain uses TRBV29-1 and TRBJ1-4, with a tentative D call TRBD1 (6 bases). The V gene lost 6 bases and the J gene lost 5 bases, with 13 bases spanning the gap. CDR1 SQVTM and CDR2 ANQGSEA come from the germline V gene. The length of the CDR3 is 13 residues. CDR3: CSVSGQSNEKLFF. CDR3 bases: TGCAGCGTCAGTGGACAGTCGAATGAAAAACTGTTTTTT.

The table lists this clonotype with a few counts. In DNA form, the CDR3 reads TGCAGTGCGACGGGACAGAACTATGGCTACACCTTC. This sequence encodes CSATGQNYGYTF. The gene calls are TRBV20-1 and TRBJ1-2; TRBD1 matches at 7 bases. This CDR3 is 12 amino acids long. Germline V CDR1 and CDR2: DFQATT, SNEGSKA (reference sequence). J was trimmed by 2 bases and V by 6 bases; bases with no gene match: 3.

CDR3 nucleotides: TGCGCCAGCAGCTTGGAGTCTAGCGGGCGGCCTACCTACGAGCAGTACTTC. This encodes CASSLESSGRPTYEQYF. V and J are TRBV5-1 and TRBJ2-7; 8 bases match TRBD2. The J segment lost 2 bases and the V segment lost 0 bases, leaving 10 bases of the junction unmatched. CDR3 length equals 17 residues. CDR1 is SGHRS, CDR2 YFSETQ, per germline.

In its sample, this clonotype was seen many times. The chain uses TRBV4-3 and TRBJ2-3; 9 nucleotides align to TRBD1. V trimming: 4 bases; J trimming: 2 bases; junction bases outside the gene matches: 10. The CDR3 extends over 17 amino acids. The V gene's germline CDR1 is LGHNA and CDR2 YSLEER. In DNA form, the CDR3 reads TGCGCCAGCAGCCGCCGGACAGGGGCGGGCACCACAGATACGCAGTATTTT. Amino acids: CASSRRTGAGTTDTQYF.

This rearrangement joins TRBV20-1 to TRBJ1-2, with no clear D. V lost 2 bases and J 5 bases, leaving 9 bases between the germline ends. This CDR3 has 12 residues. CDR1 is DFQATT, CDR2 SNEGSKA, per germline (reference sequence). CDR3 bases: TGCAGTGCTAGATTGACGGTATATGGCTACACCTTC. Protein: CSARLTVYGYTF.

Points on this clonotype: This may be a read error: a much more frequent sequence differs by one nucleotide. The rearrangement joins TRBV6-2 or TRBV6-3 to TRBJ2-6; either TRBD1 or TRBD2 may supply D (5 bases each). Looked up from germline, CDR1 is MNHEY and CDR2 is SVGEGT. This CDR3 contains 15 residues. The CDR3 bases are TGTGCCAGCAGTTACGCGGGCTCTGGGGCCAACGTCGTGACTTTC. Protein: CASSYAGSGANVVTF.

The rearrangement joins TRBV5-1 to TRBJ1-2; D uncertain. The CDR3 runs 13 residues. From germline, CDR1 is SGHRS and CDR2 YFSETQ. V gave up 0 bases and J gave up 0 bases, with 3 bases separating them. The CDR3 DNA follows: TGCGCCAGCAGCTTGGATTCTAACTATGGCTACACCTTC. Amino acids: CASSLDSNYGYTF.

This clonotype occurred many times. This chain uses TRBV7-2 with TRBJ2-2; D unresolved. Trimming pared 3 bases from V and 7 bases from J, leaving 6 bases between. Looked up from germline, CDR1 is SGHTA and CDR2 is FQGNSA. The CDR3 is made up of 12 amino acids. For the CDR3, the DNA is TGTGCCAGCAGCTTGGATATCGGGGAGCTGTTTTTT. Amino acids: CASSLDIGELFF.

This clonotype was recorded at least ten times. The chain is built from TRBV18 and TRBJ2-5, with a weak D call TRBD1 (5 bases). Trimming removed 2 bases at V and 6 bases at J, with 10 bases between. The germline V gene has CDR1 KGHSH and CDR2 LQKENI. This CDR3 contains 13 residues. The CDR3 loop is CASSPFDSQTQYF. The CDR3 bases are TGTGCCAGCTCACCATTTGACAGTCAGACCCAGTACTTC.

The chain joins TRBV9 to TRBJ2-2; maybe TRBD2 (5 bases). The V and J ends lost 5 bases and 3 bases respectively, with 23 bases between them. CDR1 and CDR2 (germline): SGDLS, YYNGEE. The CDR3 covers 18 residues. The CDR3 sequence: CASRGDYPYAEYTGELFF. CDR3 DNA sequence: TGTGCCAGCAGAGGAGACTACCCATATGCGGAGTACACCGGGGAGCTGTTTTTT.

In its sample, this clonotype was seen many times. Written as DNA, the CDR3 is TGTGCCAGCAGCCCCAGGGCGGGTCCCAATGAGCAGTTCTTC. It specifies CASSPRAGPNEQFF. The gene calls are TRBV14 and TRBJ2-1; TRBD1 or TRBD2 may be the D gene (5 bases each). The CDR3 totals 14 residues. Germline CDR1 is SGHDN and CDR2 is FVKESK. V lost 4 bases to trimming and J lost 6 bases, with 13 bases between them.

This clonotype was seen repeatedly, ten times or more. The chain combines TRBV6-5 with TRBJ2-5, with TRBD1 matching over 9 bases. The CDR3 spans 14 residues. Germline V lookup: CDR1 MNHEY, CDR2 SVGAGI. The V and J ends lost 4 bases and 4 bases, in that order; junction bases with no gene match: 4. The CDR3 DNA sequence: TGTGCCAGCAGTTTCGGACAGGGGAGAGAGACCCAGTACTTC. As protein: CASSFGQGRETQYF.

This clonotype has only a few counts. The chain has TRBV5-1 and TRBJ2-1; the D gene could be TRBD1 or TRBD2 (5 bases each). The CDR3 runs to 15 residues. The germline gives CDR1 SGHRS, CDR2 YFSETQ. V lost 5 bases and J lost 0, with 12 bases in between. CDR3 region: CASRLGESSYNEQFF. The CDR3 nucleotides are TGCGCCAGCAGGCTAGGGGAGAGCTCCTACAATGAGCAGTTCTTC.

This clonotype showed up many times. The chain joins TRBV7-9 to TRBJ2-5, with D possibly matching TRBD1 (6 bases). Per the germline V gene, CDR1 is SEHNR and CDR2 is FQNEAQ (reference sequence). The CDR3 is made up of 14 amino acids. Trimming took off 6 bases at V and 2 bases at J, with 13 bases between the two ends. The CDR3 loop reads CASRASGAQETQYF. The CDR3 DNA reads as TGTGCCAGCAGGGCCTCAGGGGCTCAAGAGACCCAGTACTTC.

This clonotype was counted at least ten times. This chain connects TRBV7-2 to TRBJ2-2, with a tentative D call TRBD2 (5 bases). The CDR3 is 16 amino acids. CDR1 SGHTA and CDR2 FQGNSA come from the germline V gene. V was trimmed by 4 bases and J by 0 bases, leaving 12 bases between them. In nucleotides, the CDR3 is TGTGCCAGCAGCTCTCGGGTTAGCGCGAACACCGGGGAGCTGTTTTTT. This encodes CASSSRVSANTGELFF.

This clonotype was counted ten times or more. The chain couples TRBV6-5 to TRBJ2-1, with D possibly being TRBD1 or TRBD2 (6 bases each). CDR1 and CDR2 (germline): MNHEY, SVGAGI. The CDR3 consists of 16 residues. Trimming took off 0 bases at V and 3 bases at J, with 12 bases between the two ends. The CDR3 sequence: CASSYSSGASYNEQFF. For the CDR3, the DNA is TGTGCCAGCAGTTACTCGTCGGGGGCGAGCTACAATGAGCAGTTCTTC.

DNA for the CDR3: TGTGCCAGCAGTCCTAAGGGACAGGCCAACACTGAAGCTTTCTTT. Residues: CASSPKGQANTEAFF. The V call is TRBV7-2, the J call TRBJ1-1; 8 bases are a match to TRBD1. The CDR3 consists of 15 residues. The germline gives CDR1 SGHTA, CDR2 FQGNSA. V lost 6 bases to trimming and J lost 2 bases; unmatched junction nucleotides: 8.

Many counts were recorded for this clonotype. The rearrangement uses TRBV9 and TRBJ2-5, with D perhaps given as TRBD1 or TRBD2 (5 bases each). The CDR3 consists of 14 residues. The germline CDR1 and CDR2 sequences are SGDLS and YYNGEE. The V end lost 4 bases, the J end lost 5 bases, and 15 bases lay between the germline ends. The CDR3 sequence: CASSPGTTGETQYF. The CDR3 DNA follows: TGTGCCAGCAGCCCCGGGACCACGGGGGAGACCCAGTACTTC.

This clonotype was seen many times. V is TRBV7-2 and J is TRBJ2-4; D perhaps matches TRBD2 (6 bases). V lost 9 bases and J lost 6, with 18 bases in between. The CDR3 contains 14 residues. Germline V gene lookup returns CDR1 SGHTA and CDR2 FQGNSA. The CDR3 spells CASGGSGGGNIQYF. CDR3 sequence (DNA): TGTGCCAGTGGGGGGTCAGGAGGAGGAAACATTCAGTACTTC.